This TCR beta chain was found in a study of blood T cell repertoires in COVID-19. About the research overall: Researchers got acute and convalescent COVID-19 samples from the United States, Italy and Spain.

Patients from Seattle were sampled longitudinally, starting during active infection. Trimming stripped 3 bases from V and 4 bases from J, with 7 bases between. The germline gives CDR1 MNHEY, CDR2 SMNVEV (reference sequence). This CDR3 comprises 13 residues. As originally analysed: Nucleated cell number was recorded as an estimate derived from reference gene primer amplification. Sequenced by immunoSEQ multiplex PCR; TCRdb stores in-frame clones only, minus some. The D gene and trimming were derived from the DNA, and the V and J assignments and clone size from that table. The sample lists some 520,000 clones; approximately 92% were seen once. This clone was recorded only once.

The chain is built from TRBV27 and TRBJ2-1; D is undetermined. Sequencing was done on a sample of peripheral blood. This TCR derives from a man aged 18 to 30 with COVID-19, enrolled during active disease. The CDR3 loop is CASSFAEYNEQFF. CDR3 coding DNA: TGTGCCAGCAGTTTTGCGGAATACAATGAGCAGTTCTTC.